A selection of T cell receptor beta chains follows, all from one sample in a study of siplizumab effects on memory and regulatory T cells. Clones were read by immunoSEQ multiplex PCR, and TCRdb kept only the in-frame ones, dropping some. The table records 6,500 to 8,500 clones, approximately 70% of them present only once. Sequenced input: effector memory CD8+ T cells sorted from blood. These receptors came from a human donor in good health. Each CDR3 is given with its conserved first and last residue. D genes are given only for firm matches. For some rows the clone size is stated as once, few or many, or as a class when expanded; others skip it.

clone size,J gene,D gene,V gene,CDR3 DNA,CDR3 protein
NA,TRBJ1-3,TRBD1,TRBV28,TGTGCCAGCAGCGATACAGGGGGTGCGGGAAACACCATATATTTT,CASSDTGGAGNTIYF
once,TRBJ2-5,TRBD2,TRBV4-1,TGCGCCAGCAGCCGAAGCGGGAGTCAAGAGACCCAGTACTTC,CASSRSGSQETQYF
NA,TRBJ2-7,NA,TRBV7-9,TGTGCCAGCAGCTTAGCGTTCACTAGCTACGAGCAGTACTTC,CASSLAFTSYEQYF
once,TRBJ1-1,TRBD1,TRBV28,TGTGCCAGCAGTACCACCAAAAGGACAGGGGGGAACACTGAAGCTTTCTTT,CASSTTKRTGGNTEAFF
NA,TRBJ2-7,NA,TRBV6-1,TGTGCCAGCAGTGAAACCGCCGGGAGCTCCTACGAGCAGTACTTC,CASSETAGSSYEQYF
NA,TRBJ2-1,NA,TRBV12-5,TGTGCTAGTGCGGGAGCTTACAATGAGCAGTTCTTC,CASAGAYNEQFF
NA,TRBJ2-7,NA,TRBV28,TGTGCCAGCAGTCATGGGACGGAAGCCCCCTACGAGCAGTACTTC,CASSHGTEAPYEQYF
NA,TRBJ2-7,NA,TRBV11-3,TGTGCCAGCAGCACTTGGGCGGGGAGCGAGCAGTACTTC,CASSTWAGSEQYF
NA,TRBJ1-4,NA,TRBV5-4,TGTGCCAGCAGCCAAGATGGGGTCGGGGTGAAACTGTTTTTT,CASSQDGVGVKLFF
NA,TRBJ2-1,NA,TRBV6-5,TGTGCCTCCCGGCGGGCCAATGAGCAGTTCTTC,CASRRANEQFF
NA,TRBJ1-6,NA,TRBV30,TGTGCCTGGAGTGACAGGGTGTTCTCACCCCTCCACTTT,CAWSDRVFSPLHF
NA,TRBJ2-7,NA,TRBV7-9,TGCGCCAGCAGCTTTCGGGGACGTGAGCAGTACTTC,CASSFRGREQYF
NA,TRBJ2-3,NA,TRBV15,TGTGCCACCAGCAGAGAAAGACAACAAACAGATACGCAGTATTTT,CATSRERQQTDTQYF
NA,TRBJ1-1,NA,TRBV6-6,TGTGCCAGCAGTTATGGTGGTGAGGGGCCGAACACTGAAGCTTTCTTT,CASSYGGEGPNTEAFF
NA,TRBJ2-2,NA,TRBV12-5,TGTGCTAGTGGCGCTCTATTTGCCGCCGGGGAGCTGTTTTTT,CASGALFAAGELFF
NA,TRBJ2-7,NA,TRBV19,TGTGCCAGTAGTATTGGACCGTACGAGCAGTACTTC,CASSIGPYEQYF
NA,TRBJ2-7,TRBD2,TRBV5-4,TGTGCCAGCAGCTGGGATCTCGGCGGGAGGTCAGTCGACGAGCAGTACTTC,CASSWDLGGRSVDEQYF
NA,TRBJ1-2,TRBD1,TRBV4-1,TGCGCCAGCAGCCAACTCTATGGGTCAGGGGGCAGGTATGGCTACACCTTC,CASSQLYGSGGRYGYTF
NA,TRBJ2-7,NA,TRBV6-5,TGTGCCAGCAGTTACTGGCAGGGTTCTGACGAGCAGTACTTC,CASSYWQGSDEQYF
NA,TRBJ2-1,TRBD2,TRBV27,TGTGCCAGCAGTCTTACTAGCGGGAGCACATCTAGGTTCTTC,CASSLTSGSTSRFF
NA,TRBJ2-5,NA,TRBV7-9,TGTGCCAGCAGCTTAAGCCCTTCGTGGGACCAAGAGACCCAGTACTTC,CASSLSPSWDQETQYF